These 20 T cell receptor beta chains originate from one sample sequenced in a study of regulatory T cells in long-lasting Graves disease (dated by TCRdb to about 2021). Taken with the paper, the label for time point translates to: persistent/refractory GD, antithyroid drugs over 5 years with positive TRAb. For both TCR sequencing and RNA sequencing, RNA was extracted from PBMCs in TRIzol. The library was prepared using multiplex PCR. Sequencing used an Illumina HiSeq 4000. iRepertoire HTBI primers and Arm-PCR amplification of CDR3 regions were used to construct TCR beta libraries. TCRdb reprocessed the public reads (quality trimming at Q25 with fastp, clone calling with MiXCR) and kept in-frame beta chains. A single entry per CDR3 protein holds the most common genes and DNA from its merged rows. The sample table holds approximately 400,000 distinct CDR3 sequences, of which less than 25% were seen once. The ten biggest clones cover approximately 26% of the sample.

The starting material was peripheral blood mononuclear cells (PBMCs), obtained when the disease was refractory, from a patient treated with antithyroid drugs. The receptor source for this set is a female donor with Graves disease.

This clonotype was found many times. The chain recombines TRBV2 with TRBJ1-5, with D maybe TRBD1 (5 bases). CDR1 is SNHLY, CDR2 FYNNEI, per germline. The CDR3 contains 11 residues. The V end lost 7 bases, the J end lost 9 bases, and 10 bases lay between the germline ends. The CDR3 loop is CASTGTGPQHF. For the CDR3, the DNA is TGTGCCAGCACCGGGACGGGGCCCCAGCATTTT. Combining the CDR3 with reference TRBV2 and TRBJ1-5 gives the whole variable domain EPEVTQTPSHQVTQMGQEVILRCVPISNHLYFYWYRQILGQKVEFLVSFYNNEISEKSEIFDDQFSVERPDGSNFTLKIRSTKLEDSAMYFCASTGTGPQHFGDGTRLSIL.

The chain recombines TRBV4-1 with TRBJ1-3; D not certain. V was trimmed by 4 bases and J by 0 bases, leaving 10 bases between them. Germline assignment: CDR1 MGHRA and CDR2 YSYEKL. There are 15 residues in the CDR3. This CDR3 is CASSPRLNSGNTIYF. CDR3 bases: TGCGCCAGCAGCCCCCGACTGAACTCTGGAAACACCATATATTTT.

This clonotype has at least ten counts. This chain links TRBV20-1 with TRBJ1-1; TRBD1 agrees at 7 bases. This CDR3 comprises 13 residues. V shed 4 bases, J shed 1 base, and the junction held 3 bases outside the gene matches. CDR1 and CDR2 from the germline V gene are DFQATT and SNEGSKA (reference sequence). The CDR3: CSAKGGANTEAFF. In DNA, the CDR3 is TGCAGTGCTAAAGGGGGCGCGAACACTGAAGCTTTCTTT.

The V call is TRBV5-1, the J call TRBJ2-5; the D gene is possibly TRBD2 (5 bases). Germline V gives CDR1 SGHRS, CDR2 YFSETQ. The V gene lost 6 bases and the J gene lost 1 base, with 7 bases spanning the gap. CDR3 length: 12 residues. The CDR3 bases are TGCGCCAGCACCCGGGGCCAAGAGACCCAGTACTTC. Encoded protein: CASTRGQETQYF.

This clonotype was recorded at least ten times. V is TRBV7-3 and J is TRBJ2-6, with D tentatively TRBD1 (6 bases). The germline gives CDR1 SGHTA, CDR2 FQGTGA. The CDR3 has 16 residues. The V end lost 5 bases, the J end lost 0 bases, and 11 bases lay between the germline ends. CDR3 residues: CASSPGHFSGANVLTF. CDR3 nucleotide sequence: TGTGCCAGCAGCCCGGGACATTTCTCTGGGGCCAACGTCCTGACTTTC.

This chain uses TRBV7-2 with TRBJ2-2; TRBD2 matches at 11 bases. This CDR3 has 16 amino acids. Trimming removed 2 bases from V and 4 bases from J; junction bases left unmatched: 3. Germline V gene data show CDR1 as SGHTA and CDR2 as FQGNSA. CDR3 sequence (DNA): TGTGCCAGCAGCTTACAACTAGCGGGAGCCACCGGGGAGCTGTTTTTT. Translation gives CASSLQLAGATGELFF.

This clonotype was counted ten times or more. V gene TRBV28 combines with J gene TRBJ2-2; D not resolved. CDR1 is MDHEN, CDR2 SYDVKM, per germline. This CDR3 spans 16 amino acids. The ends were cut back, 7 bases at V and 4 bases at J, with 19 bases in the middle. CDR3 sequence (DNA): TGTGCCAGCACCCCCTTTAATTTTCGGTCCACCGGGGAGCTGTTTTTT. It codes for CASTPFNFRSTGELFF.

This clonotype was recorded once. V is TRBV6-5 and J is TRBJ2-2; D unclear. The CDR3 runs 14 residues. The V gene lost 2 bases and the J gene lost 6 bases, with 10 bases spanning the gap. CDR1 and CDR2 from the germline V gene are MNHEY and SVGAGI. The CDR3 protein is CASSYGQGPGELFF. CDR3 nucleotide sequence: TGTGCCAGCAGTTACGGTCAAGGTCCCGGGGAGCTGTTTTTT.

The chain recombines TRBV6-2 or TRBV6-3 with TRBJ1-4, with 7 bases identical to TRBD1. CDR3 length: 14 amino acids. CDR1 is MNHEY and CDR2 is SVGEGT in the germline V gene. With V trimmed by 6 bases and J by 4 bases, 5 bases remained unmatched. The CDR3 nucleotides are TGTGCCAGCAGAACCGGGACAGATAATGAAAAACTGTTTTTT. It specifies CASRTGTDNEKLFF.

This clonotype was picked up a small number of times. This chain uses TRBV7-9 with TRBJ2-7; D is ambiguous. CDR3 length: 14 residues. Trimming took off 3 bases at V and 2 bases at J, with 11 bases between the two ends. Germline V gene data show CDR1 as SEHNR and CDR2 as FQNEAQ (reference sequence). The CDR3 DNA is TGTGCCAGCAGCTTCCGCGATAAACCCTACGAGCAGTACTTC. Amino acid sequence: CASSFRDKPYEQYF.

The table lists this clonotype with many counts. The chain has TRBV6-1 and TRBJ2-7; D unclear. The CDR3 is 14 residues long. V shed 0 bases and J shed 3 bases, with 9 bases lying between them. CDR1 and CDR2 (germline): MNHNS, SASEGT. The CDR3 DNA follows: TGTGCCAGCAGTGAAGCAGGGATCAGCTACGAGCAGTACTTC. This gives the protein CASSEAGISYEQYF.

This rearrangement joins TRBV20-1 to TRBJ2-3; 11 bases agree with TRBD2. V trimming: 0 bases; J trimming: 3 bases; junction bases outside the gene matches: 8. The CDR3 has 17 amino acids. Per the germline V gene, CDR1 is DFQATT and CDR2 is SNEGSKA (reference sequence). CDR3 sequence reads: CSARDIWTSGPTDTQYF. The CDR3 bases are TGCAGTGCTAGAGATATTTGGACTAGCGGGCCTACAGATACGCAGTATTTT.

A word on this clonotype: A much larger clone lies a single base off, so this may be a read error. The rearrangement joins TRBV28 to TRBJ1-1, with D unresolved. The CDR3 length is 16 residues. Germline CDR1 is MDHEN and CDR2 is SYDVKM. The CDR3: CASRPSGWALNAEAFF. The CDR3 DNA is TGTGCCAGCAGACCATCCGGATGGGCTTTGAACGCTGAAGCTTTCTTT.

The V call is TRBV7-3, the J call TRBJ2-6, with 8 bases identical to TRBD1. Germline V gene lookup returns CDR1 SGHTA and CDR2 FQGTGA. The CDR3 extends over 17 amino acids. V lost 6 bases, J lost 2 bases, and 9 bases stayed unmatched. Here the CDR3 DNA reads TGTGCCAGCAGTCTAGGACAGGGTGGGGCTGGGGCCAACGTCCTGACTTTC. Encoded protein: CASSLGQGGAGANVLTF.

The chain is built from TRBV28 and TRBJ2-1, with TRBD2 as a possible D gene (5 bases). CDR1 MDHEN and CDR2 SYDVKM come from the germline V gene. Trimming took 7 bases from V and 6 from J, leaving 16 bases between them. The CDR3 spans 14 residues. The CDR3 DNA reads TGTGCCAGCATCGAACTACGTGAGGGCAATGAGCAGTTCTTC. Residues: CASIELREGNEQFF. Looking up the rest from reference TRBV28 and TRBJ2-1 gives the full variable domain: DVKVTQSSRYLVKRTGEKVFLECVQDMDHENMFWYRQDPGLGLRLIYFSYDVKMKEKGDIPEGYSVSREKKERFSLILESASTNQTSMYLCASIELREGNEQFFGPGTRLTVL.

This clonotype was seen repeatedly, ten times or more. V is TRBV29-1 and J is TRBJ1-1, with D perhaps matching TRBD1 (5 bases). This CDR3 is built from 13 residues. V was shortened by 4 bases and J by 1 base, with 10 bases between the two germline ends. Germline V CDR1 and CDR2: SQVTM, ANQGSEA. The CDR3, as DNA: TGCAGCGTTGCCCTCACAGGGAACACTGAAGCTTTCTTT. Amino acid sequence: CSVALTGNTEAFF.

This sequence joins TRBV6-4 and TRBJ2-7, with D possibly matching TRBD1 (5 bases). Trimming took 6 bases from V and 3 from J, leaving 18 bases between them. The CDR3 extends over 15 amino acids. Germline V lookup: CDR1 MRHNA, CDR2 SNTAGT. In DNA, the CDR3 is TGTGCCAGCAGCTTGGTCGGACAAAGAAGCTACGAGCAGTACTTC. Its protein product is CASSLVGQRSYEQYF.

The V call is TRBV7-9, the J call TRBJ2-7, with a weak D call TRBD1 (6 bases). CDR3 size: 17 residues. Germline V gene sequence: CDR1 SEHNR, CDR2 FQNEAQ (reference sequence). V lost 4 bases and J 9 bases, leaving 28 bases between the germline ends. The CDR3: CASSSGKNRVRTDGQYF. The CDR3 coding sequence is TGTGCCAGCAGCTCAGGGAAGAACAGGGTAAGAACGGATGGGCAGTACTTC.

Points on this clonotype: Since a much larger clone is just one base distant, this may be a read error. The V gene is TRBV2, the J gene TRBJ2-2; D gene ambiguous. The CDR3 has 12 residues. The germline CDR1 and CDR2 sequences are SNHLY and FYNNEI. The CDR3 region has the DNA TGTGCCAGCAGTGGCGGCACCGTGGAGCTGTTTTTT. Translation gives CASSGGTVELFF.

The chain has TRBV11-2 and TRBJ1-2; 10 nucleotides match TRBD1. CDR3 size: 15 residues. V lost 5 bases and J lost 4; bases outside the gene matches: 7. Germline CDR1 SGHAT, CDR2 FQNNGV. The CDR3 DNA is TGTGCCAGCAGCGCGGACAGGGGGACGGTCTATGGCTACACCTTC. This sequence encodes CASSADRGTVYGYTF.